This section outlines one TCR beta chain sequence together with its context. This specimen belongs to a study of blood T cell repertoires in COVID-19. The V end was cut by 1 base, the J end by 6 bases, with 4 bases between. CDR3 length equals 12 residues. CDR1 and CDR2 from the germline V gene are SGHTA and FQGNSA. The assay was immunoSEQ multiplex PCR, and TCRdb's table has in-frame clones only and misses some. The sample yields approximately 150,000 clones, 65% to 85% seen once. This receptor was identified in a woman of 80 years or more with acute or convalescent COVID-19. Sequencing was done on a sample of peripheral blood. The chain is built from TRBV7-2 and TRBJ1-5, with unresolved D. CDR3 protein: CASSLVGQPQHF. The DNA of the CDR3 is TGTGCCAGCAGCTTAGTCGGTCAGCCCCAGCATTTT.